What follows are 9 T cell receptor beta chains derived from one specimen sequenced in a study of shared clonotypes between healthy human individuals. Naive CD8 populations comprised CD45RO-negative cells positively selected for CCR7, excluding terminally differentiated effector memory CD45RA+ cells. Assay: immunoSEQ multiplex PCR; the TCRdb copy retains only in-frame clones and omits some. Seen here are 550,000 to 650,000 clones, roughly 95% observed once, and the top ten hold about 0.11%. Source material: naive CD8+ T cells sorted from blood. These TCRs come from a woman in her 30s in good health.

The rearrangement joins TRBV27 to TRBJ1-5; D may be TRBD1 (6 bases). The ends were cut back, 4 bases at V and 7 bases at J, with 17 bases in the middle. CDR3 length: 15 amino acids. CDR1 MNHEY and CDR2 SMNVEV come from the germline V gene (reference sequence). In DNA, the CDR3 is TGTGCCAGCAGTTACCGACAGGTGAAGGGACAGCCCCAGCATTTT. Its translation: CASSYRQVKGQPQHF.

The chain combines TRBV30 with TRBJ1-4; 9 nucleotides align to TRBD1. The CDR3 spans 14 residues. Germline V gene data show CDR1 as GTSNPN and CDR2 as SVGIG (reference sequence). V shed 1 base and J 8 bases; nucleotides not matched to a gene: 5. The CDR3 loop is CAWSGGTGREKLFF. The CDR3 coding sequence is TGTGCCTGGAGTGGAGGGACAGGGAGGGAAAAACTGTTTTTT. The variable domain in full, with the rest retrieved from reference TRBV30 and TRBJ1-4, is SQTIHQWPATLVQPVGSPLSLECTVEGTSNPNLYWYRQAAGRGLQLLFYSVGIGQISSEVPQNLSASRPQDRQFILSSKKLLLSDSGFYLCAWSGGTGREKLFFGSGTQLSVL.

The chain combines TRBV27 with TRBJ2-5, with 11 bases matching TRBD2. The germline gives CDR1 MNHEY, CDR2 SMNVEV (reference sequence). With V trimmed by 9 bases and J by 1 base, 4 bases remained unmatched. The CDR3 sequence is 14 residues long. The CDR3 is CARFSGRGQETQYF. The CDR3 DNA reads TGTGCCAGATTTAGCGGGAGGGGCCAAGAGACCCAGTACTTC.

The rearrangement joins TRBV30 to TRBJ2-7, with 8 bases identical to TRBD1. This CDR3 is built from 15 residues. V shed 2 bases and J 3 bases; nucleotides not matched to a gene: 9. CDR1 and CDR2 from the germline V gene are GTSNPN and SVGIG (reference sequence). The CDR3 nucleotides are TGTGCCTGGAGTATCGGGACAGGAGGTAACTACGAGCAGTACTTC. It yields the protein CAWSIGTGGNYEQYF.

The chain combines TRBV5-4 with TRBJ1-2; possible D gene TRBD1, 5 bases. This CDR3 region has 11 residues. The ends were cut back, 4 bases at V and 10 bases at J, with 11 bases in the middle. The germline gives CDR1 SGHNT, CDR2 YYREEE (reference sequence). The CDR3 coding sequence is TGTGCCAGCAGCGCGTTCAGGGACTACACCTTC. Translated, it gives CASSAFRDYTF.

The chain has TRBV11-2 and TRBJ2-7; 7 positions match TRBD1. J gave up 3 bases and V 3 bases, and 5 bases lay outside the gene matches. Germline-derived CDR1 and CDR2 are SGHAT and FQNNGV. CDR3 length: 14 amino acids. CDR3 DNA: TGTGCCAGCAGCTTCGCGACAGGGAACTACGAGCAGTACTTC. Its translation: CASSFATGNYEQYF.

This clone appeared once. The chain joins TRBV5-1 to TRBJ1-1, with a tentative D call TRBD1 (5 bases). From germline, CDR1 is SGHRS and CDR2 YFSETQ. Trimming removed 5 bases from V and 6 bases from J, with 14 bases in between. The CDR3 covers 13 residues. CDR3 coding DNA: TGCGCCAGCAGGTGGGAGGGGAGGTCTGAAGCTTTCTTT. This encodes CASRWEGRSEAFF.

This clone was counted once. The chain is built from TRBV28 and TRBJ2-3; no clear D. Germline lookup yields CDR1 MDHEN and CDR2 SYDVKM. Trimming pared 7 bases from V and 1 base from J, leaving 9 bases between. The CDR3 is made up of 13 amino acids. CDR3 nucleotide sequence: TGTGCCAGCAATTTTCCCGGCACAGATACGCAGTATTTT. Its protein product is CASNFPGTDTQYF.

The genes are TRBV5-4 and TRBJ2-1; TRBD2 matches at 8 bases. Germline V gives CDR1 SGHNT, CDR2 YYREEE (reference sequence). This CDR3 is 14 amino acids long. J lost 7 bases, V lost 4 bases, and 7 bases had no gene match. CDR3 sequence reads: CASSAGLEGNEQFF. CDR3 coding DNA: TGTGCCAGCAGCGCGGGACTAGAAGGAAATGAGCAGTTCTTC.